This TCR beta chain appears in the sequencing data of a study of T-cell memory formation after mild COVID-19. Study-wide background: Largely, TCR clusters stayed within a single donor.

This clonotype was detected ten times or more. Its specificity is unknown. MiXCR, run by TCRdb on the 5' RACE reads, gives a single entry per CDR3 protein. The table records roughly 52,000 distinct CDR3 sequences, more than 9% of them present only once. The study, taken as a whole, reports: Pre-infection memory already had some responding clones, implying cross-reactive memory joined. The study found contracting CD4+ clones mainly in CM and EM and contracting CD8+ clones in EMRA. Clones that contracted from day 15 to 85 were balanced CD4/CD8, while later expanders leaned CD4+.

Sequenced: PBMCs or a T cell subset sorted from them (not recorded which). The clonotype was recovered from a man younger than 35 who had mild COVID-19 (a few samples of this study predate the infection). Cell type and time point are not known.

This CDR3 is CASSQRAAEGRNTEAFF. CDR3 coding DNA: TGCGCCAGCAGCCAAAGGGCGGCGGAGGGGAGAAACACTGAAGCTTTCTTT. This chain joins TRBV4-3 and TRBJ1-1, with TRBD1 as a possible D gene (5 bases). This CDR3 spans 17 amino acids. With 2 bases removed from V and 2 bases from J, the gap between germline ends came to 18 bases. Germline V CDR1 and CDR2: LGHNA, YSLEER.